Listed below are T cell receptor beta chains from one sample, sequenced in a study of PD-L1 blockade in urothelial cancer. The repertoire was sequenced with immunoSEQ multiplex PCR; TCRdb's copy has only in-frame clones and lacks some. The sample carries around 53,000 clones, approximately 87% recorded once. The specimen comprised PBMCs, sampled around atezolizumab (anti-PD-L1) treatment. These receptors came from a man in his forties with urothelial cancer. CDR3s include the opening cysteine and the closing phenylalanine or tryptophan. D genes are given only for firm matches. The size of a clone is reported for some rows only, either as once, few or many, or as a class for expanded clones.

clone size: -
V gene: TRBV5-4
D gene: TRBD2
J gene: TRBJ2-1
CDR3 length: 16
CDR3 DNA: TGTGCCAGCAGCTTGCGGACTAGCGGGAGACTCTGGGAGCAGTTCTTC
CDR3 protein: CASSLRTSGRLWEQFF

clone size: once
V gene: TRBV9
D gene: -
J gene: TRBJ2-1
CDR3 length: 14
CDR3 DNA: TGTGCCAGCAGCGACGGACTTTTATACAATGAGCAGTTCTTC
CDR3 protein: CASSDGLLYNEQFF

clone size: few
V gene: TRBV4-2
D gene: TRBD2
J gene: TRBJ2-7
CDR3 length: 12
CDR3 DNA: TGTGCCAGCAGCACTAGCGGAAACGAGCAGTACTTC
CDR3 protein: CASSTSGNEQYF

clone size: -
V gene: TRBV6-1
D gene: -
J gene: TRBJ2-1
CDR3 length: 14
CDR3 DNA: TGTGCCAGCGCACGCAGGCTGGATAACAATGAGCAGTTCTTC
CDR3 protein: CASARRLDNNEQFF

clone size: -
V gene: TRBV11-3
D gene: TRBD2
J gene: TRBJ2-7
CDR3 length: 17
CDR3 DNA: TGTGCCAGCAGTCCCGGGACTAGCGGGCTCTTGGTGAAGGAGCAGTACTTC
CDR3 protein: CASSPGTSGLLVKEQYF

clone size: -
V gene: TRBV29-1
D gene: -
J gene: TRBJ1-1
CDR3 length: 9
CDR3 DNA: TGCAGCGGGGGGCCTGAAGCTTTCTTT
CDR3 protein: CSGGPEAFF

clone size: -
V gene: TRBV14
D gene: -
J gene: TRBJ2-7
CDR3 length: 15
CDR3 DNA: TGTGCCAGCAAAAGGGGGGGGTCTCCAACCTACGAGCAGTACTTC
CDR3 protein: CASKRGGSPTYEQYF

clone size: -
V gene: TRBV13
D gene: -
J gene: TRBJ1-2
CDR3 length: 16
CDR3 DNA: TGTGCCAGCAGCTTAGGCCTCCGGTCGGGGGGATATGGCTACACCTTC
CDR3 protein: CASSLGLRSGGYGYTF

clone size: -
V gene: TRBV12-5
D gene: -
J gene: TRBJ1-1
CDR3 length: 15
CDR3 DNA: TGTGCTAGTGGTTTGATTACAGGGCAGAACACTGAAGCTTTCTTT
CDR3 protein: CASGLITGQNTEAFF

clone size: -
V gene: TRBV30
D gene: -
J gene: TRBJ1-2
CDR3 length: 14
CDR3 DNA: TGTGCCTGGAGTCTCCGACAGGAAGGAAACGGCTACACCTTC
CDR3 protein: CAWSLRQEGNGYTF

clone size: -
V gene: TRBV11-2
D gene: -
J gene: TRBJ2-1
CDR3 length: 12
CDR3 DNA: TGTGCCAGCAGCCCCGACGGGGATGAGCAGTTCTTC
CDR3 protein: CASSPDGDEQFF

clone size: -
V gene: TRBV25-1
D gene: -
J gene: TRBJ2-7
CDR3 length: 13
CDR3 DNA: TGTGCCAGCAGTGATAGGGGGACCTACGAGCAGTACTTC
CDR3 protein: CASSDRGTYEQYF

clone size: -
V gene: TRBV4-1
D gene: TRBD1
J gene: TRBJ2-2
CDR3 length: 17
CDR3 DNA: TGCGCCAGCAGCCACCCGACAGGGGCGCCCAACACCGGGGAGCTGTTTTTT
CDR3 protein: CASSHPTGAPNTGELFF

clone size: -
V gene: TRBV5-1
D gene: TRBD2
J gene: TRBJ2-7
CDR3 length: 21
CDR3 DNA: TGCGCCATCCCCACGCACGGACTAGCGGGAGGCCTCATTTCTTTGGCCCACGAGCAGTACTTC
CDR3 protein: CAIPTHGLAGGLISLAHEQYF

clone size: -
V gene: TRBV10-3
D gene: TRBD1
J gene: TRBJ2-4
CDR3 length: 15
CDR3 DNA: TGTGCCATCAGTGAGCCGACAGGGTTTAAAAACATTCAGTACTTC
CDR3 protein: CAISEPTGFKNIQYF

clone size: -
V gene: TRBV25-1
D gene: -
J gene: TRBJ2-3
CDR3 length: 14
CDR3 DNA: TGTGCCAGCAGTGAATTTCGGGGGACAGATACGCAGTATTTT
CDR3 protein: CASSEFRGTDTQYF

clone size: once
V gene: TRBV4-1
D gene: TRBD1
J gene: TRBJ1-2
CDR3 length: 15
CDR3 DNA: TGCGCCAGCAGCCAAGAGCGGACAGGGATTATGGGCTACACCTTC
CDR3 protein: CASSQERTGIMGYTF

clone size: -
V gene: TRBV7-3
D gene: -
J gene: TRBJ2-7
CDR3 length: 13
CDR3 DNA: TGTGCCAGCAGCTCTGGACAGAACTACGAGCAGTACTTC
CDR3 protein: CASSSGQNYEQYF

clone size: -
V gene: TRBV19
D gene: TRBD1
J gene: TRBJ2-1
CDR3 length: 16
CDR3 DNA: TGTGCCAGTAGTACCACTGACAGGGTCGGAAAAGGTGAGCAGTTCTTC
CDR3 protein: CASSTTDRVGKGEQFF

clone size: -
V gene: TRBV6-6
D gene: -
J gene: TRBJ2-1
CDR3 length: 14
CDR3 DNA: TGTGCCAGCAAAAAAGGAGAGGACTACAATGAGCAGTTCTTC
CDR3 protein: CASKKGEDYNEQFF

clone size: -
V gene: TRBV30
D gene: TRBD1
J gene: TRBJ1-2
CDR3 length: 15
CDR3 DNA: TGTGCCTGGAGTACCGACAGGGTTTATAACTATGGCTACACCTTC
CDR3 protein: CAWSTDRVYNYGYTF

clone size: -
V gene: TRBV6-6
D gene: -
J gene: TRBJ2-7
CDR3 length: 12
CDR3 DNA: TGTGCCGGCAGTTCTAGCGAGGGGGAGCAGTACTTC
CDR3 protein: CAGSSSEGEQYF

clone size: -
V gene: TRBV9
D gene: -
J gene: TRBJ1-1
CDR3 length: 15
CDR3 DNA: TGTGCCAGCAGGGCCGTCGGCACCCCTAGAACTGAAGCTTTCTTT
CDR3 protein: CASRAVGTPRTEAFF

clone size: once
V gene: TRBV15
D gene: TRBD2
J gene: TRBJ2-7
CDR3 length: 15
CDR3 DNA: TGTGCCACCAGCAGAGATGGGCTAGCGGGAGGCGAGCAGTACTTC
CDR3 protein: CATSRDGLAGGEQYF

clone size: once
V gene: TRBV7-8
D gene: -
J gene: TRBJ1-1
CDR3 length: 19
CDR3 DNA: TGTGCCAGCAGCTTAATTGCGGCCAGGAGGGGACGGATGAACACTGAAGCTTTCTTT
CDR3 protein: CASSLIAARRGRMNTEAFF

clone size: -
V gene: TRBV7-9
D gene: -
J gene: TRBJ1-1
CDR3 length: 15
CDR3 DNA: TGTGCCAGCAGCTCAACTTCAGGGAGGGGGACTGAAGCTTTCTTT
CDR3 protein: CASSSTSGRGTEAFF

clone size: -
V gene: TRBV7-9
D gene: TRBD1
J gene: TRBJ2-7
CDR3 length: 18
CDR3 DNA: TGTGCCAGCAGCTCTTCGTCAGAAGCGACAGGGGCGCAATACGAGCAGTACTTC
CDR3 protein: CASSSSSEATGAQYEQYF

clone size: -
V gene: TRBV4-1
D gene: TRBD1
J gene: TRBJ2-1
CDR3 length: 14
CDR3 DNA: TGCGCCAGCAGCCAGGGACAGGGGATCAATGAGCAGTTCTTC
CDR3 protein: CASSQGQGINEQFF

clone size: once
V gene: TRBV28
D gene: -
J gene: TRBJ1-2
CDR3 length: 13
CDR3 DNA: TGTGCCAGCGCTTCGGGGACATCGAGTGGCTACACCTTC
CDR3 protein: CASASGTSSGYTF

clone size: once
V gene: TRBV28
D gene: TRBD1
J gene: TRBJ1-1
CDR3 length: 12
CDR3 DNA: TGTGCCAGCAGCCCCGGGACAGGAACAGCTTTCTTT
CDR3 protein: CASSPGTGTAFF

clone size: -
V gene: TRBV28
D gene: TRBD2
J gene: TRBJ2-2
CDR3 length: 15
CDR3 DNA: TGTGCCAGCAGTCGTAGCGGGGCCCCCACGAAGGAGCTGTTTTTT
CDR3 protein: CASSRSGAPTKELFF

clone size: -
V gene: TRBV28
D gene: TRBD1
J gene: TRBJ1-2
CDR3 length: 16
CDR3 DNA: TGTGCCAGCAGTCCAGGGGGCCTCCTAAAGGACTATGGCTACACCTTC
CDR3 protein: CASSPGGLLKDYGYTF

clone size: -
V gene: TRBV30
D gene: -
J gene: TRBJ2-5
CDR3 length: 10
CDR3 DNA: TGTGCCTGGAGCCAGGAAACCCAGTACTTC
CDR3 protein: CAWSQETQYF

clone size: -
V gene: TRBV15
D gene: -
J gene: TRBJ2-3
CDR3 length: 13
CDR3 DNA: TGTGCCACCAGCAGGTCGCCGGGGGATACGCAGTATTTT
CDR3 protein: CATSRSPGDTQYF

clone size: -
V gene: TRBV5-1
D gene: -
J gene: TRBJ1-1
CDR3 length: 15
CDR3 DNA: TGCGCCAGCAGCTTGGGCCGCCTATTGAACACTGAAGCTTTCTTT
CDR3 protein: CASSLGRLLNTEAFF

clone size: -
V gene: TRBV4-1
D gene: -
J gene: TRBJ1-2
CDR3 length: 14
CDR3 DNA: TGCGCCAGCAGCCAAGAAAGCACAGGACGTGGCTACACCTTC
CDR3 protein: CASSQESTGRGYTF

clone size: -
V gene: TRBV14
D gene: -
J gene: TRBJ2-6
CDR3 length: 15
CDR3 DNA: TGTGCCAGCAGTCGGTCCGGTGCTGGGGCCAACGTCCTGACTTTC
CDR3 protein: CASSRSGAGANVLTF

clone size: -
V gene: TRBV9
D gene: -
J gene: TRBJ2-2
CDR3 length: 13
CDR3 DNA: TGTGCCAGCAGCGTAGGGGGGGCCGGGGAGCTGTTTTTT
CDR3 protein: CASSVGGAGELFF

clone size: -
V gene: TRBV28
D gene: -
J gene: TRBJ1-1
CDR3 length: 14
CDR3 DNA: TGTGCCAGCAGTCCTGGCGGGGTAAACACTGAAGCTTTCTTT
CDR3 protein: CASSPGGVNTEAFF

clone size: -
V gene: TRBV7-2
D gene: TRBD1
J gene: TRBJ2-2
CDR3 length: 14
CDR3 DNA: TGTGCCAGCAGCTACGACAGGGGGAACGGGGAGCTGTTTTTT
CDR3 protein: CASSYDRGNGELFF

clone size: -
V gene: TRBV7-3
D gene: TRBD1
J gene: TRBJ1-1
CDR3 length: 14
CDR3 DNA: TGTGCCAGCAGCCGACAGGGGCAAAACACTGAAGCTTTCTTT
CDR3 protein: CASSRQGQNTEAFF

clone size: -
V gene: TRBV27
D gene: TRBD1
J gene: TRBJ2-7
CDR3 length: 14
CDR3 DNA: TGTGCCAGCAGGCTGGGACAGGTCTCCTACGAGCAGTACTTC
CDR3 protein: CASRLGQVSYEQYF

clone size: -
V gene: TRBV6-1
D gene: TRBD1
J gene: TRBJ1-5
CDR3 length: 15
CDR3 DNA: TGTGCCAGCGGACGGGGACAGGGCCATAATCAGCCCCAGCATTTT
CDR3 protein: CASGRGQGHNQPQHF

clone size: once
V gene: TRBV6-5
D gene: TRBD2
J gene: TRBJ2-1
CDR3 length: 15
CDR3 DNA: TGTGCCAGCAGTTACATCCTAGCGGGAGGTAATGAGCAGTTCTTC
CDR3 protein: CASSYILAGGNEQFF

clone size: -
V gene: TRBV5-1
D gene: TRBD1
J gene: TRBJ1-1
CDR3 length: 14
CDR3 DNA: TGCGCCAGCAGCAAAACGGACAGGGGTGCTGAAGCTTTCTTT
CDR3 protein: CASSKTDRGAEAFF

clone size: once
V gene: TRBV27
D gene: TRBD1
J gene: TRBJ2-6
CDR3 length: 20
CDR3 DNA: TGTGCCAGCAGTTTTTCCAGGACAGGGGCCCTAACTCCTGGGGCCAACGTCCTGACTTTC
CDR3 protein: CASSFSRTGALTPGANVLTF

clone size: -
V gene: TRBV19
D gene: -
J gene: TRBJ2-7
CDR3 length: 14
CDR3 DNA: TGTGCCAGTAGGGGAAGGCGGGGCTCTCACGAGCAGTACTTC
CDR3 protein: CASRGRRGSHEQYF

clone size: -
V gene: TRBV19
D gene: TRBD2
J gene: TRBJ2-4
CDR3 length: 15
CDR3 DNA: TGTGCCAGTAGTATAGACTCGGGGGGGGCAAACATTCAGTACTTC
CDR3 protein: CASSIDSGGANIQYF

clone size: -
V gene: TRBV25-1
D gene: TRBD2
J gene: TRBJ2-7
CDR3 length: 15
CDR3 DNA: TGTGCCAGCAGTGAGTTGCGGGAGGGCCGATACGAGCAGTACTTC
CDR3 protein: CASSELREGRYEQYF

clone size: -
V gene: TRBV5-1
D gene: -
J gene: TRBJ1-1
CDR3 length: 14
CDR3 DNA: TGCGCCAGCAGCCGCGCACCAAATCCGTTTGAAGCTTTCTTT
CDR3 protein: CASSRAPNPFEAFF

clone size: -
V gene: TRBV6-5
D gene: TRBD2
J gene: TRBJ2-7
CDR3 length: 16
CDR3 DNA: TGTGCCAGCAGTTACCGGGGTTTGGCGGGAGCATACGAGCAGTACTTC
CDR3 protein: CASSYRGLAGAYEQYF

clone size: -
V gene: TRBV6-5
D gene: TRBD2
J gene: TRBJ2-5
CDR3 length: 15
CDR3 DNA: TGTGCCAGCAGTCTCCTCATGACCGGGGGGGAGACCCAGTACTTC
CDR3 protein: CASSLLMTGGETQYF

clone size: -
V gene: TRBV10-3
D gene: TRBD1
J gene: TRBJ2-2
CDR3 length: 14
CDR3 DNA: TGTGCCCTCGGGGACAGGGGGCTCCCCGGGGAGCTGTTTTTT
CDR3 protein: CALGDRGLPGELFF

clone size: -
V gene: TRBV6-6
D gene: TRBD1
J gene: TRBJ1-2
CDR3 length: 13
CDR3 DNA: TGTGCCAGCAGTACGGACAGGGTCTGGGGCTACACCTTC
CDR3 protein: CASSTDRVWGYTF

clone size: -
V gene: TRBV9
D gene: -
J gene: TRBJ1-2
CDR3 length: 13
CDR3 DNA: TGTGCCAGCAGCGCCACTATGAGCAATGGCTACACCTTC
CDR3 protein: CASSATMSNGYTF

clone size: -
V gene: TRBV10-3
D gene: TRBD2
J gene: TRBJ2-1
CDR3 length: 18
CDR3 DNA: TGTGCCATCAGTGAGTCTTTGGGAGGGGTAAGCTCCTACAATGAGCAGTTCTTC
CDR3 protein: CAISESLGGVSSYNEQFF

clone size: once
V gene: TRBV19
D gene: -
J gene: TRBJ1-1
CDR3 length: 13
CDR3 DNA: TGTGCCAGTAGTATAATCCCAAACACTGAAGCTTTCTTT
CDR3 protein: CASSIIPNTEAFF